This TCR beta chain came from a study of T cell responses to AZD1222 COVID-19 vaccine (dated by TCRdb to about 2021). A note on the overall study: A total of 233 trial participants underwent TCR sequencing, of whom 207 received two doses of AZD1222 and around 25 received two doses of the MenACWY control vaccine. Trial participants were enrolled by age into subgroups of 18-55, 56-69 and 70-plus years, and about 150, 27 and 61 TCR-sequenced participants, respectively, were included in these subgroups.

With regard to this clone: Which antigen it targets is not known. Per-base quality was not reported, and no clone a single base away is much larger than it.

As encoded in the germline V gene, CDR1 is SGHAT while CDR2 is FQNNGV. The trim is 3 bases for V and 0 bases for J, with a gap of 9 bases between the germline ends. The cysteine opens and the phenylalanine closes a CDR3 of 15 amino acids. The retained sequence is limited to the CDR3, 45 bases, with the frame set at the first base. Results the study describes overall, beyond this receptor: The vaccine-associated CD4 TCRs covered the entire spike protein, and the dominant responses fell in regions 160-218 and 743-854. Nearly half of unique spike-specific TCRs reportedly recognized epitopes outside regions mutated in the B.1.351 and B.1.1.7 variants. Conclusions about previously exposed vaccinees are limited because only five to seven AZD1222 recipients were SARS-CoV-2 seropositive at baseline. A significant rise in spike-specific TCR breadth and depth was observed after two AZD1222 doses relative to day 0 and relative to MenACWY recipients. Participants were mostly white British, with more females than males. The authors suggested clonal diversity may have been underestimated. Because no day 14 peak-response samples were available, the repertoires could be characterized only after the peak T cell response. The 56-69-year group was small, and its depth increase did not reach significance, likely because of low power.

The CDR3 regions of human TCRbeta chains were subjected to immunosequencing. Regarding the original processing steps: TCRs in the repertoires were compared against a reference library of SARS-CoV-2-specific TCRs that had been generated with the MIRA antigen-specificity platform. Breadth was defined as the fraction of unique TCRs that were SARS-CoV-2-associated, and depth was defined as the fraction of total T cells that were SARS-CoV-2-associated. Using the MIRA data, every spike-specific TCR was mapped to the spike region that the TCR reacted to and assigned to either a CD4 or a CD8 class. Log10-transformed breadth and depth values were compared by one-way ANOVA with Sidak's multiple comparisons tests. Imported from immuneACCESS, the table was reduced by TCRdb to in-frame sequences with V and J called. These copies leave out some clones; in studies compared against another copy, an unresolved V gene accounts for under half, and the cause of the remainder is not known. V and J calls and clone size are as listed in that table; D and trimming were resolved from the DNA. The sample contains about 200,000 clones, 85% to 95% of them found a single time. The top ten clones comprise 1% of the sample.

In the paper's terms, the time point label means: baseline before first vaccination. This sample's treatment or condition label indicates: meningococcal conjugate vaccine given as trial control. Samples from vaccinated people were obtained from the UK trials COV001 and COV002, which included a single-blind randomized controlled phase 2/3 trial of AZD1222 (ChAdOx1 nCoV-19) in healthy adults. For TCRbeta chain sequencing, PBMC samples from trial participants were taken at day 0 and at day 28 after the second dose. This TCR came from an adult in good health. The sample in question was peripheral blood, obtained on day 0 of MenACWY control vaccination. The chain was built from TRBV11-2 and TRBJ1-3, with an unclear D gene assignment. This receptor has the CDR3 CASSFELLSGNTIYF. The bases are TGTGCCAGCAGCTTCGAGCTCCTCTCTGGAAACACCATATATTTT.